This T cell receptor (beta chain) was recorded in a study of Graves' ophthalmopathy and Graves' hyperthyroidism. Study conclusions and caveats: Blood also held most thyroid clonotypes expanded above 0.001 frequency.

The TCR beta CDR3 regions underwent amplification from RNA transcripts. RT-PCR with HTBI primers came first, then second-round multiplex PCR. MiXCR was run by TCRdb on the multiplex PCR reads, yielding one entry per CDR3 protein. The sample lists 200,000 to 250,000 distinct CDR3 sequences, roughly 21% occurring once. About this clonotype: Its antigen is not identified. This sequence may be a read error, since a much larger clone differs from it by one base.

Germline CDR1 SGHRS, CDR2 YFSETQ. The CDR3 contains 15 residues. This chain connects TRBV5-1 to TRBJ2-7, with a weak D call TRBD2 (6 bases). Sequencing was carried out using peripheral blood. This receptor was taken from a woman between 50 and 59 years old with Graves' ophthalmopathy. In nucleotides, the CDR3 is TGCGGCAGCAATACCGCTCCCGGGGGAGAGTCTCGTCAGTACTTC. Translating it yields CGSNTAPGGESRQYF.